A single sample is the source of the 8 T cell receptor beta chains below, sequenced in a study of blood T cell repertoires in COVID-19. TCRdb keeps only in-frame clones here, not all; method: immunoSEQ multiplex PCR. The repertoire holds over 60,000 clones, with less than 85% as singletons. Sequencing was done on a sample of peripheral blood. Every receptor here comes from a man of 80 years or more with active COVID-19.

This rearrangement joins TRBV15 to TRBJ2-7, with no clear D. Looked up from germline, CDR1 is LNHNV and CDR2 is YYDKDF (reference sequence). Trimming pared 1 base from V and 1 base from J, leaving 8 bases between. This CDR3 region has 14 residues. This CDR3 is CATSRAGQSYEQYF. CDR3 in DNA: TGTGCCACCAGCAGAGCGGGTCAGTCCTACGAGCAGTACTTC.

The V gene is TRBV7-9, the J gene TRBJ2-5, with 9 bases that match TRBD2. The junction had 6 bases not matched to a gene; V was cut back by 5 bases and J by 5 bases. Germline V gene sequence: CDR1 SEHNR, CDR2 FQNEAQ (reference sequence). This CDR3 is 14 amino acids long. The DNA for the CDR3 is TGTGCCAGCAGCGTATTAGCGGGAGATGAGACCCAGTACTTC. This encodes CASSVLAGDETQYF.

The chain combines TRBV19 with TRBJ2-7; D perhaps matches TRBD1 (6 bases). The CDR3 sequence is 13 residues long. V dropped 6 bases and J dropped 3 bases, with 12 bases sitting between them. CDR1 and CDR2 from the germline V gene are LNHDA and SQIVND (reference sequence). CDR3 protein: CASREGQNYEQYF. In DNA, the CDR3 is TGTGCCAGTAGAGAGGGACAAAACTACGAGCAGTACTTC.

The CDR3: CASSPIGVLRDTEAFF. CDR3 bases: TGTGCCAGTAGTCCCATCGGGGTCTTGAGGGACACTGAAGCTTTCTTT. This chain uses TRBV19 with TRBJ1-1; no reliable D call. Looked up from germline, CDR1 is LNHDA and CDR2 is SQIVND (reference sequence). The germline V and J ends were trimmed by 5 bases and 3 bases, with 19 bases remaining between them. The CDR3 has 16 amino acids.

The V gene is TRBV5-1, the J gene TRBJ1-5; unclear D gene. The CDR3 contains 13 residues. Germline loops: CDR1 SGHRS, CDR2 YFSETQ. V was pared by 2 bases and J by 0 bases, with 3 bases between. DNA of the CDR3: TGCGCCAGCAGCTTTAGTAGCAATCAGCCCCAGCATTTT. Translated: CASSFSSNQPQHF.

The J gene is TRBJ1-6, the V gene TRBV5-6; 9 nucleotides align to TRBD1. The CDR3 covers 16 residues. The germline V gene has CDR1 SGHDT and CDR2 YYEEEE. The J segment lost 10 bases and the V segment lost 3 bases, leaving 11 bases of the junction unmatched. The CDR3 DNA reads as TGTGCCAGCAGCTATAGACCACAGGGGGCAACGTCACCCCTCCACTTT. Translating gives CASSYRPQGATSPLHF. Looking up the rest from reference TRBV5-6 and TRBJ1-6 gives the full variable domain: DAGVTQSPTHLIKTRGQQVTLRCSPKSGHDTVSWYQQALGQGPQFIFQYYEEEERQRGNFPDRFSGHQFPNYSSELNVNALLLGDSALYLCASSYRPQGATSPLHFGNGTRLTVT.

The chain has TRBV27 and TRBJ1-1; D perhaps matches TRBD1 (5 bases). V was cut by 6 bases and J by 1 base, with 15 bases left in between. The CDR3 totals 15 residues. Germline-derived CDR1 and CDR2 are MNHEY and SMNVEV (reference sequence). For the CDR3, the DNA is TGTGCCAGCAGCCGAACGGGGGGGTGGAACACTGAAGCTTTCTTT. Translation: CASSRTGGWNTEAFF.

The chain combines TRBV6-5 with TRBJ2-5; possible D gene TRBD1, 7 bases. CDR3 length: 14 residues. From germline, CDR1 is MNHEY and CDR2 SVGAGI. Between the trimmed V and J ends, which lost 6 bases and 6 bases, there was a span of 17 bases. DNA for the CDR3: TGTGCCAGCAGCGGAGGAGGGGGCATGAAGACCCAGTACTTC. Residues: CASSGGGGMKTQYF.